The 19 T cell receptor beta chains presented below share a single source sample, sequenced in a study of PD-1 blockade in classical Hodgkin lymphoma. Data came from immunoSEQ multiplex PCR; TCRdb stores just in-frame clones and leaves some out. The sample shows 46,000 or so clones, 60% to 85% of them seen only once. Brentuximab vedotin exposure varied among the patients, all of whom had relapsed after autologous stem cell transplantation. Specimen: peripheral blood mononuclear cells (PBMCs), collected before the second cycle of nivolumab. The receptors here all came from a human donor with classical Hodgkin lymphoma.

The CDR3 nucleotides read TGTGCCAGCAGTTTACTCTCAGGGGTCTCCTACGAGCAGTACTTC. Amino acids: CASSLLSGVSYEQYF. The chain links TRBV6-5 to TRBJ2-7; D is possibly TRBD1 (6 bases). Looked up from germline, CDR1 is MNHEY and CDR2 is SVGAGI. This CDR3 region has 15 residues. Trimming took off 4 bases at V and 0 bases at J, with 13 bases between the two ends.

The J gene is TRBJ2-3, the V gene TRBV28; D ambiguous. Germline V gene sequence: CDR1 MDHEN, CDR2 SYDVKM. V dropped 3 bases and J dropped 3 bases, with 16 bases sitting between them. The CDR3 is 16 amino acids. This CDR3 is CASSFTVTVVTDTQYF. The CDR3 DNA reads as TGTGCCAGCAGTTTTACCGTAACAGTGGTTACAGATACGCAGTATTTT.

This clone appeared a few times. The gene calls are TRBV7-2 and TRBJ1-1, with D perhaps matching TRBD1 (5 bases). The CDR3 has 13 residues. The V gene's germline CDR1 is SGHTA and CDR2 FQGNSA. V lost 5 bases, J lost 5 bases, and 12 bases lay in between. For the CDR3, the DNA is TGTGCCAGCAGCCCAAATGGGGGGACTGAAGCTTTCTTT. As protein: CASSPNGGTEAFF.

The chain carries TRBV10-3 and TRBJ2-7; TRBD2 aligns across 8 bases. The germline V gene has CDR1 ENHRY and CDR2 SYGVKD. V lost 10 bases to trimming and J lost 2 bases; unmatched junction nucleotides: 7. CDR3 size: 13 residues. The CDR3 DNA reads as TGTGCCACCTTGGGGCGGGGGGCCTACGAGCAGTACTTC. This codes for CATLGRGAYEQYF.

The gene calls are TRBV7-9 and TRBJ2-7; 8 bases fit TRBD1. Germline V gives CDR1 SEHNR, CDR2 FQNEAQ (reference sequence). V lost 0 bases, J lost 5 bases, and 9 bases stayed unmatched. The CDR3 totals 16 residues. This chain's CDR3 is CASSLALWTGNHEQYF. In DNA, the CDR3 is TGTGCCAGCAGCTTAGCGCTATGGACAGGGAACCACGAGCAGTACTTC. Based on the CDR3 plus reference TRBV7-9 and TRBJ2-7, the full variable domain is DTGVSQNPRHKITKRGQNVTFRCDPISEHNRLYWYRQTLGQGPEFLTYFQNEAQLEKSRLLSDRFSAERPKGSFSTLEIQRTEQGDSAMYLCASSLALWTGNHEQYFGPGTRLTVT.

V usage is TRBV20-1 and J usage is TRBJ1-1; 7 bases map to TRBD1. CDR1 is DFQATT, CDR2 SNEGSKA, per germline (reference sequence). The CDR3 sequence is 11 residues long. J lost 10 bases, V lost 5 bases, and 7 bases had no gene match. CDR3 sequence: CSALRQGVAFF. The CDR3 DNA reads as TGCAGTGCTCTCCGACAGGGAGTAGCTTTCTTT.

The chain carries TRBV27 and TRBJ2-7; 11 bases map to TRBD1. V shed 7 bases and J 1 base; nucleotides not matched to a gene: 9. The CDR3 covers 16 residues. Germline CDR1 reads MNHEY; CDR2 reads SMNVEV (reference sequence). The CDR3 DNA reads as TGTGCCAGCACAAAGAGGGGACAGGGGGTATCCTACGAGCAGTACTTC. Protein product: CASTKRGQGVSYEQYF.

V and J are TRBV30 and TRBJ1-2; unclear D gene. Germline V CDR1 and CDR2: GTSNPN, SVGIG (reference sequence). CDR3 length: 12 residues. The germline V and J ends were trimmed by 3 bases and 4 bases, with 9 bases remaining between them. CDR3: CAWRGGGYGYTF. DNA of the CDR3: TGTGCCTGGAGAGGAGGTGGCTATGGCTACACCTTC.

Only one count was recorded for this clone. CDR3 bases: TGTGCCAGCAGCTTAGTAGTCCTGAACTATGGCTACACCTTC. This translates into CASSLVVLNYGYTF. This sequence joins TRBV7-2 and TRBJ1-2; D gene uncertain. The CDR3 extends over 14 amino acids. V was shortened by 1 base and J by 2 bases, with 8 bases between the two germline ends. CDR1 and CDR2 (germline): SGHTA, FQGNSA. Complete variable domain (other parts from reference TRBV7-2 and TRBJ1-2): GAGVSQSPSNKVTEKGKDVELRCDPISGHTALYWYRQSLGQGLEFLIYFQGNSAPDKSGLPSDRFSAERTGGSVSTLTIQRTQQEDSAVYLCASSLVVLNYGYTFGSGTRLTVV.

This clone occurred once. The chain couples TRBV28 to TRBJ2-7; D might be TRBD1 (6 bases). V was pared by 6 bases and J by 4 bases, with 19 bases between. The CDR3 has 15 amino acids. Germline V lookup: CDR1 MDHEN, CDR2 SYDVKM. The CDR3 is CASRTYRAWEYEQYF. CDR3 nucleotides: TGTGCCAGCAGAACATACAGGGCCTGGGAATACGAGCAGTACTTC.

Only one count was recorded for this clone. CDR3 protein: CASSIASGQQAFF. The DNA of the CDR3 is TGTGCCAGTAGTATAGCGTCGGGACAGCAAGCTTTCTTT. This chain joins TRBV19 and TRBJ1-1, with TRBD1 identical over 7 bases. The germline gives CDR1 LNHDA, CDR2 SQIVND (reference sequence). This CDR3 region has 13 residues. The ends lost 1 base at V and 9 bases at J; junction bases unmatched: 5.

This chain connects TRBV28 to TRBJ1-4, with D unresolved. CDR3 size: 14 residues. Germline lookup yields CDR1 MDHEN and CDR2 SYDVKM. Trimming pared 1 base from V and 3 bases from J, leaving 6 bases between. CDR3 DNA sequence: TGTGCCAGCAGTTTATTAACAGCTAATGAAAAACTGTTTTTT. The encoded protein is CASSLLTANEKLFF.

This chain uses TRBV5-5 with TRBJ1-5; D gene ambiguous. The CDR3 has 15 residues. The germline gives CDR1 SGHKS, CDR2 YYEKEE (reference sequence). The V end lost 4 bases, the J end lost 2 bases, and 13 bases lay between the germline ends. For the CDR3, the DNA is TGTGCCAGCAGCCCGGAGCCGCAGGGCAATCAGCCCCAGCATTTT. The encoded protein is CASSPEPQGNQPQHF.

The chain has TRBV5-1 and TRBJ2-7; 7 nucleotides line up with TRBD2. Looked up from germline, CDR1 is SGHRS and CDR2 is YFSETQ. The CDR3 is made up of 14 amino acids. With V trimmed by 3 bases and J by 3 bases, 6 bases remained unmatched. The DNA for the CDR3 is TGCGCCAGCAGCTCCCAGGCGGGAGTCTACGAGCAGTACTTC. Its protein is CASSSQAGVYEQYF.

This clone is a singleton in its sample. The chain uses TRBV9 and TRBJ1-3; 9 positions match TRBD1. Trimming at V came to 3 bases and at J to 4 bases, leaving 5 bases not matched to a gene. The length of the CDR3 is 15 residues. The germline gives CDR1 SGDLS, CDR2 YYNGEE. The CDR3 nucleotides read TGTGCCAGCAGCGGACAACAGGGGGCGGGAAACACCATATATTTT. Protein sequence: CASSGQQGAGNTIYF. The full variable domain, completed using reference TRBV9 and TRBJ1-3, is DSGVTQTPKHLITATGQRVTLRCSPRSGDLSVYWYQQSLDQGLQFLIQYYNGEERAKGNILERFSAQQFPDLHSELNLSSLELGDSALYFCASSGQQGAGNTIYFGEGSWLTVV.

The V and J genes are TRBV29-1 and TRBJ2-5; D is unresolved. The CDR3 is 15 amino acids. Per the germline V gene, CDR1 is SQVTM and CDR2 is ANQGSEA. Trimming removed 1 base from V and 4 bases from J, with 16 bases in between. The CDR3 reads CSVEGQTWAVETQYF. The CDR3, as DNA: TGCAGCGTTGAAGGCCAGACATGGGCGGTAGAGACCCAGTACTTC. Using reference TRBV29-1 and TRBJ2-5 for the parts outside the CDR3, the full variable domain is SAVISQKPSRDICQRGTSLTIQCQVDSQVTMMFWYRQQPGQSLTLIATANQGSEATYESGFVIDKFPISRPNLTFSTLTVSNMSPEDSSIYLCSVEGQTWAVETQYFGPGTRLLVL.

The J gene is TRBJ1-6, the V gene TRBV6-6; 10 bases fit TRBD1. The J segment lost 8 bases and the V segment lost 6 bases, leaving 7 bases of the junction unmatched. The CDR3 loop spans 15 amino acids. CDR1 and CDR2 from the germline V gene are MNHNY and SVGAGI (reference sequence). The CDR3 DNA sequence: TGTGCCAGCAGCCCCGAGGGGACAGGGGATTCACCCCTCCACTTT. Translated, it gives CASSPEGTGDSPLHF.

This clone came up a few times. The J gene is TRBJ2-7, the V gene TRBV10-1; 7 positions match TRBD1. Trimming took 6 bases from V and 1 from J; bases not matched to a gene: 0. CDR1 and CDR2 from the germline V gene are WNHNN and SYGVQD (reference sequence). The CDR3 loop spans 12 amino acids. Written as DNA, the CDR3 is TGCGCCAGCAGCAGGGGGTCCTACGAGCAGTACTTC. Encoded protein: CASSRGSYEQYF.

The V gene is TRBV6-5, the J gene TRBJ1-3, with 8 bases that match TRBD1. Germline CDR1 and CDR2: MNHEY and SVGAGI. This CDR3 comprises 15 residues. Losses at the gene ends were 0 bases for V and 2 bases for J; bases not matched to a gene: 0. The CDR3 nucleotides are TGTGCCAGCAGTTACTCGACAGGGGCTGGAAACACCATATATTTT. Amino acids: CASSYSTGAGNTIYF.